The 12 T cell receptor beta chains presented below share a single source sample, sequenced in a study of T-cell memory formation after mild COVID-19. One entry per CDR3 protein results from TCRdb running MiXCR on the 5' RACE reads. The sample holds hundreds of thousands of distinct CDR3 sequences, around 28% seen once. Sequencing was done on a sample of PBMCs or a T cell subset sorted from them (not recorded which). The receptors were gathered from an adult woman who had mild COVID-19 (a few samples of this study predate the infection). Cell type and time point are not known.

The chain couples TRBV6-5 to TRBJ2-3; D is possibly TRBD2 (6 bases). The germline gives CDR1 MNHEY, CDR2 SVGAGI. The V end lost 2 bases, the J end lost 2 bases, and 11 bases lay between the germline ends. The CDR3 covers 15 residues. DNA for the CDR3: TGTGCCAGCAGTTACGGGGGGTCCCTCACAGATACGCAGTATTTT. It translates to CASSYGGSLTDTQYF.

The V call is TRBV6-6, the J call TRBJ2-7; 14 bases fit TRBD2. The CDR3 contains 17 residues. Germline V CDR1 and CDR2: MNHNY, SVGAGI (reference sequence). The V segment lost 6 bases and the J segment 1 base; nucleotides outside the gene matches: 8. This CDR3 is CASSRRTSGGTSYEQYF. The CDR3 DNA is TGTGCCAGCAGCCGGCGGACTAGCGGGGGGACTTCCTACGAGCAGTACTTC.

This clonotype was found a few times. The DNA for the CDR3 is TGTGCCAGTAGTATAGTTGGATCAGATACGCAGTATTTT. Residues: CASSIVGSDTQYF. J is TRBJ2-3 and V is TRBV19, with D unclear. Germline CDR1 and CDR2: LNHDA and SQIVND (reference sequence). The CDR3 spans 13 residues. The germline V and J ends were trimmed by 1 base and 4 bases, with 6 bases remaining between them.

This clonotype was counted between two and nine times. The rearrangement joins TRBV6-6 to TRBJ2-6; 7 nucleotides align to TRBD1. This CDR3 spans 21 amino acids. Trimming removed 0 bases from V and 1 base from J; junction bases left unmatched: 15. Germline V gene sequence: CDR1 MNHNY, CDR2 SVGAGI (reference sequence). The CDR3, as DNA: TGTGCCAGCAGTTACTCGAACAGGGGAATTCCCCCTTTATCTGGGGCCAACGTCCTGACTTTC. Its protein product is CASSYSNRGIPPLSGANVLTF.

This clonotype was observed a handful of times. The chain couples TRBV7-3 to TRBJ1-5; no clear D gene. The V end was cut by 6 bases, the J end by 3 bases, with 9 bases between. CDR1 is SGHTA, CDR2 FQGTGA, per germline. The CDR3 extends over 13 amino acids. In DNA, the CDR3 is TGTGCCAGCAGTCGGGATCTCAATCAGCCCCAGCATTTT. It is translated as CASSRDLNQPQHF.

The chain recombines TRBV21-1 with TRBJ2-7. TRBV21-1 is noted as a pseudogene. This CDR3 is 16 amino acids long. CDR3 amino acids: CASISRGRIYSYEQYF. CDR3 coding DNA: TGTGCCAGCATCTCAAGAGGCAGGATTTACTCCTACGAGCAGTACTTC.

In this sample, this clonotype turned up a few times. The chain employs TRBV9 and TRBJ1-6; unclear D gene. CDR3 length: 14 amino acids. The germline V and J ends were trimmed by 3 bases and 3 bases, with 7 bases remaining between them. Germline CDR1 SGDLS, CDR2 YYNGEE. Here the CDR3 DNA reads TGTGCCAGCAGCGGGGCAGGCTATAATTCACCCCTCCACTTT. This gives the protein CASSGAGYNSPLHF.

This clonotype was seen only a few times. The J gene is TRBJ2-2, the V gene TRBV27; 7 nucleotides match TRBD1. Germline V gene sequence: CDR1 MNHEY, CDR2 SMNVEV (reference sequence). CDR3 length equals 14 residues. Trimming took 7 bases from V and 1 from J; bases not matched to a gene: 3. CDR3 coding DNA: TGTGCCAGCAATTACAGGGGGAACACCGGGGAGCTGTTTTTT. Protein product: CASNYRGNTGELFF.

The table lists this clonotype with a few counts. The chain is built from TRBV12-3 or TRBV12-4 and TRBJ1-5; D uncertain. The CDR3 totals 15 residues. The ends were cut back, 3 bases at V and 5 bases at J, with 14 bases in the middle. CDR3 coding DNA: TGTGCCAGCAGTTTGGGTAAAGGGCTCCATCAGCCCCAGCATTTT. Protein product: CASSLGKGLHQPQHF.

The gene calls are TRBV10-3 and TRBJ2-1; D possibly matches TRBD1 or TRBD2 (5 bases each). V was trimmed by 5 bases and J by 5 bases, leaving 13 bases between them. Germline values: CDR1 ENHRY, CDR2 SYGVKD. This CDR3 has 14 amino acids. The CDR3 here is CAISLPGPHNEQFF. The CDR3 DNA reads as TGTGCCATCAGTTTACCGGGACCTCACAATGAGCAGTTCTTC.

The gene calls are TRBV2 and TRBJ1-6, with a tentative D call TRBD1 (5 bases). V lost 7 bases and J lost 7, with 8 bases in between. The CDR3 is 12 amino acids. Germline values: CDR1 SNHLY, CDR2 FYNNEI. The DNA for the CDR3 is TGTGCCAGCAAAAAGGGGAATTCACCCCTCCACTTT. Translated, it gives CASKKGNSPLHF.

Concerning this clonotype itself: Its ends do not fully match the called genes, so a read error is possible. This chain connects TRBV27 to TRBJ2-5; D ambiguous. Germline CDR1 and CDR2: MNHEY and SMNVEV (reference sequence). The CDR3 contains 15 residues. In nucleotides, the CDR3 is TGTGCCAGAAGTTTAAATGGTCTGGGCGTAGAGACCCAGTACTTC. Translated, it gives CARSLNGLGVETQYF.